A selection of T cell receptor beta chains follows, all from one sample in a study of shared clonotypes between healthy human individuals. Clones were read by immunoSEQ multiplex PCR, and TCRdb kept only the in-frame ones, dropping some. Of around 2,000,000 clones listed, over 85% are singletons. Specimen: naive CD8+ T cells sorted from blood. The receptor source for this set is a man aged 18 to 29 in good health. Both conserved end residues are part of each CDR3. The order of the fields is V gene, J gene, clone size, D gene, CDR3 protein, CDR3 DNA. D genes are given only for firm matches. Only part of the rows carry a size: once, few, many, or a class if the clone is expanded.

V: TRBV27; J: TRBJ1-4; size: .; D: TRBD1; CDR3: CASSLSWDRINEKLFF; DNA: TGTGCCAGCAGTTTATCGTGGGACAGGATTAATGAAAAACTGTTTTTT
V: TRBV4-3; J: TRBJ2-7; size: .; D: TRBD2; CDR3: CASSPSTSGSFEQYF; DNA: TGCGCCAGCAGCCCCAGTACTAGCGGGAGTTTCGAGCAGTACTTC
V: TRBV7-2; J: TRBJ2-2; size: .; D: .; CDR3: CASSLLTAGVLGELFF; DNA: TGTGCCAGCAGCCTGCTGACAGCTGGTGTTCTCGGGGAGCTGTTTTTT
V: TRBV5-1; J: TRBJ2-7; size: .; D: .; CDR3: CASSLVSSYEQYF; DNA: TGCGCCAGCAGCTTAGTGAGCTCCTACGAGCAGTACTTC
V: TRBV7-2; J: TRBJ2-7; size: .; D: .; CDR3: CASSLSGAPYEQYF; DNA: TGTGCCAGCAGCCTTAGCGGAGCCCCCTACGAGCAGTACTTC
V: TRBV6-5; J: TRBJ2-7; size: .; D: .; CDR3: CASSYGLSSYEQYF; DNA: TGTGCCAGCAGTTACGGCCTTAGCTCCTACGAGCAGTACTTC
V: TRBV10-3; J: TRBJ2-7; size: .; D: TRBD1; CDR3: CAISESGTGLYEQYF; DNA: TGTGCCATCAGTGAGTCCGGGACAGGACTCTACGAGCAGTACTTC
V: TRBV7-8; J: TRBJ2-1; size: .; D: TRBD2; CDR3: CASSPRLAGGPGDNEQFF; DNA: TGTGCCAGCAGCCCGAGACTAGCGGGGGGCCCTGGGGACAATGAGCAGTTCTTC
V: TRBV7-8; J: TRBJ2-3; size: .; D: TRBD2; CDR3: CASSLSTGTSDYVTDTQYF; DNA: TGTGCCAGCAGCTTATCAACCGGGACTAGCGATTATGTCACAGATACGCAGTATTTT
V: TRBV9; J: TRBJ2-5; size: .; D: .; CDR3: CASSNSQETQYF; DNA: TGTGCCAGCAGCAATTCACAAGAGACCCAGTACTTC
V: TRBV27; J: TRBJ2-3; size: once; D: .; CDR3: CASSDREDADTQYF; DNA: TGTGCCAGCAGCGATAGGGAGGATGCAGATACGCAGTATTTT
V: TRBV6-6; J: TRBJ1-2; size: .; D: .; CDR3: CASSYPTGTVYGYTF; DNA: TGTGCCAGCAGTTACCCGACAGGAACCGTCTATGGCTACACCTTC
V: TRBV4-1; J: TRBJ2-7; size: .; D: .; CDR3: CASSQEGNTYEQYF; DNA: TGCGCCAGCAGCCAAGAAGGAAACACCTACGAGCAGTACTTC
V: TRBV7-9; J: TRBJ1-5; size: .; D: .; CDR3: CASSSSTGVNQPQHF; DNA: TGTGCCAGCAGCTCGTCGACAGGAGTGAATCAGCCCCAGCATTTT
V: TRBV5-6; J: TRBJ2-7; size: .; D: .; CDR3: CASSLGGGPTVEQYF; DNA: TGTGCCAGCAGCTTGGGAGGAGGACCGACTGTTGAGCAGTACTTC
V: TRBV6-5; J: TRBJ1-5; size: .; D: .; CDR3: CASSYSIGEGQPQHF; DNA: TGTGCCAGCAGTTACTCGATCGGGGAGGGTCAGCCCCAGCATTTT
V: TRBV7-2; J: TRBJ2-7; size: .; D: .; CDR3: CASSLDQGLDEQYF; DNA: TGTGCCAGCAGCTTAGATCAGGGGTTGGACGAGCAGTACTTC
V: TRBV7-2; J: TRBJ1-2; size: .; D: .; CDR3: CASSYLGGDDYGYTF; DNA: TGTGCCAGCAGCTACCTCGGGGGGGACGACTATGGCTACACCTTC
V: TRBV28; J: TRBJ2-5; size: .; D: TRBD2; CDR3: CASSLFSGLQETQYF; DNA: TGTGCCAGCAGTTTATTTAGCGGGCTCCAAGAGACCCAGTACTTC
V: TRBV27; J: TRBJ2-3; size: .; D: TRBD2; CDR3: CASSLTSGGAADTQYF; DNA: TGTGCCAGCAGCCTGACTAGCGGGGGGGCAGCGGATACGCAGTATTTT
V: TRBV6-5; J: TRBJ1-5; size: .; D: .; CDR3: CASSPFSNQPQHF; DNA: TGTGCCAGCAGCCCCTTTAGCAATCAGCCCCAGCATTTT
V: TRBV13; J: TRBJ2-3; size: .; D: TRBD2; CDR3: CASSFSGEGTDTQYF; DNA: TGTGCCAGCAGCTTTAGCGGGGAGGGCACAGATACGCAGTATTTT
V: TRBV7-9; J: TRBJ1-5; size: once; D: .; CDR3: CASSPAPGPLFQPQHF; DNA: TGTGCCAGCAGCCCCGCCCCCGGGCCTCTATTTCAGCCCCAGCATTTT
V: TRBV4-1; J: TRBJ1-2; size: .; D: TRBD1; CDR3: CASSQTRTGLYGYTF; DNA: TGCGCCAGCAGCCAAACGCGGACAGGCCTCTATGGCTACACCTTC
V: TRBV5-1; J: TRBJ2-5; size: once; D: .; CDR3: CASSLESGLTETQYF; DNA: TGCGCCAGCAGCTTGGAGTCAGGGTTAACGGAGACCCAGTACTTC
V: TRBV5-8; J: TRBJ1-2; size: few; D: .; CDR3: CASSLEEWTGYTF; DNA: TGTGCCAGCAGCTTGGAGGAGTGGACGGGCTACACCTTC
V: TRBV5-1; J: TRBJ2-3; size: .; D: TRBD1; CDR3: CASSSARLAPGTGTDTQYF; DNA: TGCGCCAGCAGCTCCGCACGCCTTGCCCCCGGGACAGGCACAGATACGCAGTATTTT
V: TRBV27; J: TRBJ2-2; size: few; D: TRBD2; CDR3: CASRPGLVSGELFF; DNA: TGTGCCAGCAGGCCGGGACTAGTCTCCGGGGAGCTGTTTTTT
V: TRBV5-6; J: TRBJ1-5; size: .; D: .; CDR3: CASSLEGLGQPQHF; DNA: TGTGCCAGCAGCTTAGAAGGATTGGGTCAGCCCCAGCATTTT
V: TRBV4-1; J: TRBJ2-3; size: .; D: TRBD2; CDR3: CASSQDGLAGLETDTQYF; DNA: TGCGCCAGCAGCCAAGATGGACTAGCGGGATTAGAGACAGATACGCAGTATTTT
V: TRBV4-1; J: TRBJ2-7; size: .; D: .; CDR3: CASSQDLRYEQYF; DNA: TGCGCCAGCAGCCAAGATTTGAGGTACGAGCAGTACTTC
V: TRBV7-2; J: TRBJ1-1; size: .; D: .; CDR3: CASSPWQGDNTEAFF; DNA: TGTGCCAGCAGCCCCTGGCAGGGTGATAACACTGAAGCTTTCTTT
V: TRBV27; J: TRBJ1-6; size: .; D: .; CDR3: CASRDFDSPLHF; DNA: TGTGCCAGCCGGGACTTCGATTCACCCCTCCACTTT
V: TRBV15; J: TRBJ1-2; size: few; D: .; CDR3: CATSIPLGGWDYGYTF; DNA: TGTGCCACCAGCATCCCTCTCGGCGGCTGGGACTATGGCTACACCTTC
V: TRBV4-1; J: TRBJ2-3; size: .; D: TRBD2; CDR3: CASSQVRLAGGPGTDTQYF; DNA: TGCGCCAGCAGCCAAGTACGGCTAGCGGGGGGGCCGGGAACAGATACGCAGTATTTT
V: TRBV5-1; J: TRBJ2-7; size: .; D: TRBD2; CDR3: CASRTGLAEVYEQYF; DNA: TGCGCCAGCAGGACCGGACTAGCGGAGGTTTACGAGCAGTACTTC
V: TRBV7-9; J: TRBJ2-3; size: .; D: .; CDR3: CASSQGLGTDTQYF; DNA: TGTGCCAGCAGCCAAGGACTGGGCACAGATACGCAGTATTTT
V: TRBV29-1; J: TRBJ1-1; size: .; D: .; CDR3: CSVLMTANTEAFF; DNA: TGCAGCGTCCTTATGACAGCGAACACTGAAGCTTTCTTT
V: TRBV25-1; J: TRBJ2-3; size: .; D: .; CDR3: CASRVGTDTQYF; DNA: TGTGCCAGCAGGGTGGGCACAGATACGCAGTATTTT
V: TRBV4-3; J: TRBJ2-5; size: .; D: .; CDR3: CASSRSTEVETQYF; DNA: TGCGCCAGCAGCAGGTCCACGGAGGTTGAGACCCAGTACTTC
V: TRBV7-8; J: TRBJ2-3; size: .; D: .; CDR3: CASSLVQDRGTDTQYF; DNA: TGTGCCAGCAGCTTAGTCCAGGACCGGGGCACAGATACGCAGTATTTT
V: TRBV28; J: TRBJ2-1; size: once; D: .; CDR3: CASSFQATDLLDNEQFF; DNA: TGTGCCAGCAGTTTCCAGGCTACTGATCTCCTGGACAATGAGCAGTTCTTC
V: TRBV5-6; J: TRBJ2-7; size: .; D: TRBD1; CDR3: CASSYGTGEFEQYF; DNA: TGTGCCAGCAGCTACGGGACAGGGGAATTCGAGCAGTACTTC
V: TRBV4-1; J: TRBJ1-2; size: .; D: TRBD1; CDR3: CASSQNRGGYTF; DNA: TGCGCCAGCAGCCAAAACAGGGGCGGCTACACCTTC